This T cell receptor beta chain was sequenced during a study of cytomegalovirus exposure and HLA in healthy donors. Repertoires were generated with immunoSEQ multiplex PCR, while TCRdb's copy carries only in-frame clones and drops some. The table records fewer than 350,000 clones, 88% of them present only once. The donors were part of the validation cohort of roughly 110 subjects. That cohort was separate from the first cohort, which comprised fewer than 800 subjects. CDR1 MGHRA and CDR2 YSYEKL come from the germline V gene. The junction had 9 bases not matched to a gene; V was cut back by 0 bases and J by 3 bases. The CDR3 has 18 residues.

The chain employs TRBV4-1 and TRBJ1-1; TRBD1 aligns across 11 bases. The source material was PBMCs. This receptor was taken from a woman aged 18-29 years in good health and CMV-seronegative. The CDR3 DNA follows: TGCGCCAGCAGCCAAGAGGGACAGGGGGTTGGGGAGGACACTGAAGCTTTCTTT. This encodes CASSQEGQGVGEDTEAFF.